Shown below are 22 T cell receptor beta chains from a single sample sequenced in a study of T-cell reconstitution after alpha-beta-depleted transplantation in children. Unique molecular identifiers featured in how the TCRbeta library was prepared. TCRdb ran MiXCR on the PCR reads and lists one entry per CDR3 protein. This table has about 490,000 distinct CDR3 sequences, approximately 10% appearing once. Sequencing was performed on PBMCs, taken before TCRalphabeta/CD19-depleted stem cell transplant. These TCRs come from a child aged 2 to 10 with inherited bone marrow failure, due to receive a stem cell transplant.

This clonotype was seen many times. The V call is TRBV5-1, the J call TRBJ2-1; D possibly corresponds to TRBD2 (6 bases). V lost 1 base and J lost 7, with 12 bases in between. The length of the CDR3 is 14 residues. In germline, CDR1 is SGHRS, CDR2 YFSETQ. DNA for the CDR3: TGCGCCAGCAGCTTGTGGGGGGAGGAGAATGAGCAGTTCTTC. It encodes CASSLWGEENEQFF.

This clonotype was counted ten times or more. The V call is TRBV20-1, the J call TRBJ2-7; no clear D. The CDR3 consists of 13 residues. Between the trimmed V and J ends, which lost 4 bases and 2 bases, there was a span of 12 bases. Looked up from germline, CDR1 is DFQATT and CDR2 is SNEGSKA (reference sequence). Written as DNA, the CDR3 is TGCAGTGCTACCCCCAGGTTTACCTACGAGCAGTACTTC. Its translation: CSATPRFTYEQYF.

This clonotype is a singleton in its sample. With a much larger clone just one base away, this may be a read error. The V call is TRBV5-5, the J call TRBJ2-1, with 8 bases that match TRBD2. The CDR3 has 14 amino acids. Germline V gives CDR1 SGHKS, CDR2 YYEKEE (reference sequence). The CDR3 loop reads CTSSLAGLYNEQFF. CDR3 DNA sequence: TGTACCAGCAGCTTAGCGGGATTATACAATGAGCAGTTCTTC. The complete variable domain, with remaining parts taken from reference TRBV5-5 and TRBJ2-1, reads DAGVTQSPTHLIKTRGQQVTLRCSPISGHKSVSWYQQVLGQGPQFIFQYYEKEERGRGNFPDRFSARQFPNYSSELNVNALLLGDSALYLCTSSLAGLYNEQFFGPGTRLTVL.

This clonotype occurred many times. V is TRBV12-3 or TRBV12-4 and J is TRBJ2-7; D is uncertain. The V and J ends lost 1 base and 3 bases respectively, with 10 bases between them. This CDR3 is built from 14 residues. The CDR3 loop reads CASSLEGPLYEQYF. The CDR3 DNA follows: TGTGCCAGCAGTTTAGAAGGGCCCCTCTACGAGCAGTACTTC.

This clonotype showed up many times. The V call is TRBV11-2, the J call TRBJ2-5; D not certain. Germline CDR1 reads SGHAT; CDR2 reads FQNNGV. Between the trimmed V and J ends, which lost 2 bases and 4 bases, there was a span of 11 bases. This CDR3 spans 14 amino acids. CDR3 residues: CASSLQRVSETQYF. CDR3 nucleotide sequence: TGTGCCAGCAGCTTACAAAGGGTGTCAGAGACCCAGTACTTC.

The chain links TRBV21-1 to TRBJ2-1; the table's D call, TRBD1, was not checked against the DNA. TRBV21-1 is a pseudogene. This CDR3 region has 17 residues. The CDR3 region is CASSKERWSRPYNEQFF. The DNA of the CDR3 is TGTGCCAGCAGCAAAGAAAGGTGGTCCCGCCCCTACAATGAGCAGTTCTTC.

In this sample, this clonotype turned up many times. As DNA, the CDR3 is TGTGCCAGCAGTACCACCGGGGCCAATAATTCACCCCTCCACTTT. Its protein is CASSTTGANNSPLHF. This sequence joins TRBV6-1 and TRBJ1-6; possible D gene TRBD1, 5 bases. The V end was cut by 5 bases, the J end by 5 bases, with 13 bases between. The CDR3 loop spans 15 amino acids. CDR1 and CDR2 (germline): MNHNS, SASEGT.

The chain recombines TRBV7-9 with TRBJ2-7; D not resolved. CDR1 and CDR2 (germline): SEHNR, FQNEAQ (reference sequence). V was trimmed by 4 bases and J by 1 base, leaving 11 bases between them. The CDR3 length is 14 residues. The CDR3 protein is CASSSRPESYEQYF. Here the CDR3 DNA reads TGTGCCAGCAGCTCCCGACCCGAATCCTACGAGCAGTACTTC.

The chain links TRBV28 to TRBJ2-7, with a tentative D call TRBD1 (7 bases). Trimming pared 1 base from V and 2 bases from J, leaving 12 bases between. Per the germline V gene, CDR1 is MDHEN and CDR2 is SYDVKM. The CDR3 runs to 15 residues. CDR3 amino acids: CASSLYAGGPYEQYF. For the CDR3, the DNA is TGTGCCAGCAGTTTATATGCAGGGGGGCCCTACGAGCAGTACTTC.

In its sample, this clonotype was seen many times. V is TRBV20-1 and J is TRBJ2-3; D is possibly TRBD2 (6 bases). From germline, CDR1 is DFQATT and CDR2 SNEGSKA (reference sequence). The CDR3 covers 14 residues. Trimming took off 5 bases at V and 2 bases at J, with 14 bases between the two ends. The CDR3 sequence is CSAWGLTDTDTQYF. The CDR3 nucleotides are TGCAGTGCTTGGGGACTTACCGACACAGATACGCAGTATTTT.

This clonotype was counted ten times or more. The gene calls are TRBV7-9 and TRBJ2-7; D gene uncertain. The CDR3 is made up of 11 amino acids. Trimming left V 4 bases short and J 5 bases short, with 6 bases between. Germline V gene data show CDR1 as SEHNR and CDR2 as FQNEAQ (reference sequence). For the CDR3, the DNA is TGTGCCAGCAGCTCGAATGACGAGCAGTACTTC. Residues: CASSSNDEQYF.

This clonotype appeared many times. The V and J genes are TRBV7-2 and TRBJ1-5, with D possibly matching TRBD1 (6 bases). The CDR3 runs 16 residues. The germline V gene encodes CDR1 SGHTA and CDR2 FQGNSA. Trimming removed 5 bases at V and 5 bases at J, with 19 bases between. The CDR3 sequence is CASSPSPGGLYQPQHF. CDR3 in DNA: TGTGCCAGCAGCCCATCCCCGGGGGGCTTGTATCAGCCCCAGCATTTT.

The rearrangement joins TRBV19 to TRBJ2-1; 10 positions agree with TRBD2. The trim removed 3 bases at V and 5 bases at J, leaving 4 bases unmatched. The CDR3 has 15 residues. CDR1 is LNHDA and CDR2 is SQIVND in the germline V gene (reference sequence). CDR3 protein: CASSIMLAGDNEQFF. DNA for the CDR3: TGTGCCAGTAGTATTATGCTAGCGGGGGACAATGAGCAGTTCTTC.

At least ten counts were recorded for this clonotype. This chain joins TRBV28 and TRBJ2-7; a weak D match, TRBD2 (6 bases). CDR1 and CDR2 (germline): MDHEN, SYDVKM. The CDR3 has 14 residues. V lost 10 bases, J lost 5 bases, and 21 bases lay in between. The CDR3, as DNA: TGTGCCACATACCTCGGCGGGATTAAAAACGAGCAGTACTTC. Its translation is CATYLGGIKNEQYF.

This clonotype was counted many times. Written as DNA, the CDR3 is TGTGCCAGCAGCTTGGGTCTATGGGGGCGCGAGCAGTACTTC. The encoded protein is CASSLGLWGREQYF. The V gene is TRBV5-6, the J gene TRBJ2-7; tentatively, D is TRBD1 (6 bases). CDR3 length equals 14 residues. Per the germline V gene, CDR1 is SGHDT and CDR2 is YYEEEE. Trimming pared 0 bases from V and 6 bases from J, leaving 13 bases between.

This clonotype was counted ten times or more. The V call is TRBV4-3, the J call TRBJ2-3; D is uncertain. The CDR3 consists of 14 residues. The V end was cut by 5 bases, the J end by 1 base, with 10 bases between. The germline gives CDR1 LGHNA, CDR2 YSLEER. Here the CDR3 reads CASSDTRGTDTQYF. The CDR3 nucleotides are TGCGCCAGCAGCGACACCCGCGGCACAGATACGCAGTATTTT.

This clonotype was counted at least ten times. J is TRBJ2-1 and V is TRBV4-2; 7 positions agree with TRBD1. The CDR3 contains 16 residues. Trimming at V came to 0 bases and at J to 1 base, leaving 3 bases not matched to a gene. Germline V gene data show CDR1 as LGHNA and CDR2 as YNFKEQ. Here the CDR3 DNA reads TGTGCCAGCAGCCAAGAAAGGGACAGTTCCTACAATGAGCAGTTCTTC. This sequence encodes CASSQERDSSYNEQFF.

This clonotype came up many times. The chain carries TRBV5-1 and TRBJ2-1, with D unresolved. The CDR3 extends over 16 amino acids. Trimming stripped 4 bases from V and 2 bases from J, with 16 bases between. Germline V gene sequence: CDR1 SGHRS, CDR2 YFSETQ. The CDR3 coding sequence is TGCGCCAGCAGCCCATCGGCCAAATACCCCTACAATGAGCAGTTCTTC. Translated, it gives CASSPSAKYPYNEQFF.

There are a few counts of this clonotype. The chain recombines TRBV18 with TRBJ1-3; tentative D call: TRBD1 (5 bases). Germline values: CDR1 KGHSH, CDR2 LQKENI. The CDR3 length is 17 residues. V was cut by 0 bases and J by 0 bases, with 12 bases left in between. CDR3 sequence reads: CASSPPGGVRSGNTIYF. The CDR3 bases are TGTGCCAGCTCACCACCTGGAGGGGTTCGCTCTGGAAACACCATATATTTT. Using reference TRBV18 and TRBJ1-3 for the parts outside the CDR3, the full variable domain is NAGVMQNPRHLVRRRGQEARLRCSPMKGHSHVYWYRQLPEEGLKFMVYLQKENIIDESGMPKERFSAEFPKEGPSILRIQQVVRGDSAAYFCASSPPGGVRSGNTIYFGEGSWLTVV.

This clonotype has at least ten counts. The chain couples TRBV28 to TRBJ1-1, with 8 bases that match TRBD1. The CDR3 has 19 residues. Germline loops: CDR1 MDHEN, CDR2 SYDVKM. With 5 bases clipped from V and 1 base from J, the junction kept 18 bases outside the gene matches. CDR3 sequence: CASSQEVGQGAEWNTEAFF. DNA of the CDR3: TGTGCCAGCAGTCAAGAAGTTGGGCAGGGGGCGGAATGGAACACTGAAGCTTTCTTT.

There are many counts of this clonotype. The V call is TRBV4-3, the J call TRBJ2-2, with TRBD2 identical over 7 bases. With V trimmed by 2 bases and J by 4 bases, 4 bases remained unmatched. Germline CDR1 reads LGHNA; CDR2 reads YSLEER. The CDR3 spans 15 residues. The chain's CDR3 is CASSQSGEFTGELFF. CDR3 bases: TGCGCCAGCAGCCAAAGCGGGGAGTTCACCGGGGAGCTGTTTTTT.

This CDR3 reads CASSQATGTYEQYF. DNA of the CDR3: TGCGCCAGCAGCCAAGCGACAGGTACCTACGAGCAGTACTTC. The chain carries TRBV4-3 and TRBJ2-7, with D possibly matching TRBD1 (6 bases). CDR3 length: 14 residues. Germline lookup yields CDR1 LGHNA and CDR2 YSLEER. V lost 1 base, J lost 2 bases, and 9 bases lay in between.